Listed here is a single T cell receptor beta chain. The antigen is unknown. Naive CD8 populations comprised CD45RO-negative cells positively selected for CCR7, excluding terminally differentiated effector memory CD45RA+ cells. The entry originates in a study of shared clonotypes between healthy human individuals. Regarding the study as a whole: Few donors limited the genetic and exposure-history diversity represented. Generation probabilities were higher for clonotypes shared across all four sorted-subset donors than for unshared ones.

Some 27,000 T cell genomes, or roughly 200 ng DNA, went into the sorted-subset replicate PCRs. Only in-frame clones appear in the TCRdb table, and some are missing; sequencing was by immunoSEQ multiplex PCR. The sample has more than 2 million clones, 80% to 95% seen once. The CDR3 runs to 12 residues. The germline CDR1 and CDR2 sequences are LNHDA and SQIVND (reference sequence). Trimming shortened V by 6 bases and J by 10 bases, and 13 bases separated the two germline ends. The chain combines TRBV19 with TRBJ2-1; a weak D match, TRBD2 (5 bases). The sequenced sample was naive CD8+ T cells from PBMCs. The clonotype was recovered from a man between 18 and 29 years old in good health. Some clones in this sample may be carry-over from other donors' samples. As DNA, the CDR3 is TGTGCCAGTAGGACGGACCGAGGGGAGCAGTTCTTC. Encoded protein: CASRTDRGEQFF.